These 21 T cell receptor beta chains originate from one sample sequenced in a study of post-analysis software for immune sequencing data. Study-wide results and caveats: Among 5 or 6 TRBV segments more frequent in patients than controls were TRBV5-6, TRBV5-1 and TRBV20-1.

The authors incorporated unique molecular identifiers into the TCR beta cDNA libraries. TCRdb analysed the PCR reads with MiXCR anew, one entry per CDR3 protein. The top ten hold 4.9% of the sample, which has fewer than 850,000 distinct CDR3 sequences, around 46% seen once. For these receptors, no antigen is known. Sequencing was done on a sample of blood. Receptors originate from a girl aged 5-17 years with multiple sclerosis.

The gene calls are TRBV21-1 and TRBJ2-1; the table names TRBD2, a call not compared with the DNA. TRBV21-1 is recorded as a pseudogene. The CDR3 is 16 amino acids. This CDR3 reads CASSPEGGRRFCEQFF. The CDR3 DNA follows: TGTGCCAGCAGCCCCGAGGGCGGGAGGAGGTTTTGTGAGCAGTTCTTC.

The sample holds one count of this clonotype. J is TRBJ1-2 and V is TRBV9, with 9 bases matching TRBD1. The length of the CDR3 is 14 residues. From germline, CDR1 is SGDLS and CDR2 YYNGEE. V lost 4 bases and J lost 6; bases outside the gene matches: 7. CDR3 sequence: CASSPTGGRDGYTF. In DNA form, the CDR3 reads TGTGCCAGCAGCCCTACAGGGGGCAGGGATGGCTACACCTTC.

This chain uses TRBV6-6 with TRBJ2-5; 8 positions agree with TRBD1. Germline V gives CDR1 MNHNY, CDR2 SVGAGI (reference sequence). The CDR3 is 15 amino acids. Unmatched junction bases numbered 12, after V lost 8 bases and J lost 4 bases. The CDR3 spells CASCPYRGALETQYF. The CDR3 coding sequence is TGTGCCAGCTGCCCCTACAGGGGGGCTTTAGAGACCCAGTACTTC.

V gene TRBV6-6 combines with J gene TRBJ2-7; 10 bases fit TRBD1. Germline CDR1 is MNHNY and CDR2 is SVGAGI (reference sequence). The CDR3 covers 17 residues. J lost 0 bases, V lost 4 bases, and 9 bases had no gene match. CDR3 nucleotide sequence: TGTGCCAGCAGTTTGACAGGGGGCGGGCAGGGCTCCTACGAGCAGTACTTC. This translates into CASSLTGGGQGSYEQYF.

CDR3 coding DNA: TGTGCCAGCAGCCCCTTCTTTCGGGAGACCCAGTACTTC. It yields the protein CASSPFFRETQYF. The chain joins TRBV7-2 to TRBJ2-5; D remains ambiguous. Between the trimmed V and J ends, which lost 5 bases and 5 bases, there was a span of 12 bases. Per the germline V gene, CDR1 is SGHTA and CDR2 is FQGNSA. The CDR3 consists of 13 residues.

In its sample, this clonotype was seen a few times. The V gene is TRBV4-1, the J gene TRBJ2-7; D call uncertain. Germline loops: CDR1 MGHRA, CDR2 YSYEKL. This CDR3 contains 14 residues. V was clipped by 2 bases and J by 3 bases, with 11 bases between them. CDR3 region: CASSQSERNYEQYF. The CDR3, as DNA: TGCGCCAGCAGCCAATCGGAGCGAAACTACGAGCAGTACTTC.

The CDR3 loop is CASSRRGAHGYTF. The CDR3 coding sequence is TGTGCCAGCAGCCGAAGAGGGGCCCATGGCTACACCTTC. The chain couples TRBV5-8 to TRBJ1-2, with a weak D call TRBD1 (5 bases). V was trimmed by 4 bases and J by 6 bases, leaving 13 bases between them. The germline V gene has CDR1 SGHTS and CDR2 YDEGEE. The CDR3 is 13 amino acids.

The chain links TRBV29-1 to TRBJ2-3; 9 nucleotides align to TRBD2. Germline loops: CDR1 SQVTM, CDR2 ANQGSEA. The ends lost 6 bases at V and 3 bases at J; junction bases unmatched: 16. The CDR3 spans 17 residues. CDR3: CSVVGRLAVGETDTQYF. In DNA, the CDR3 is TGCAGCGTAGTTGGGAGACTAGCGGTCGGGGAGACAGATACGCAGTATTTT.

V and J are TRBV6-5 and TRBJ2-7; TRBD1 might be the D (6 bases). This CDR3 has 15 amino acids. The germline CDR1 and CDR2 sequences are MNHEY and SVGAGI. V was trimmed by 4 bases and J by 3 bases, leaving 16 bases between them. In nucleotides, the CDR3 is TGTGCCAGCAGTTCCTACAGGGTGCGATTCTACGAGCAGTACTTC. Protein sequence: CASSSYRVRFYEQYF.

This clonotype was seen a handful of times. CDR3: CASSNTLDQPQHF. DNA for the CDR3: TGTGCCAGCAGCAATACATTGGATCAGCCCCAGCATTTT. V usage is TRBV6-5 and J usage is TRBJ1-5; no reliable D call. V gave up 6 bases and J gave up 5 bases, with 11 bases separating them. The CDR3 length is 13 residues. Germline V lookup: CDR1 MNHEY, CDR2 SVGAGI.

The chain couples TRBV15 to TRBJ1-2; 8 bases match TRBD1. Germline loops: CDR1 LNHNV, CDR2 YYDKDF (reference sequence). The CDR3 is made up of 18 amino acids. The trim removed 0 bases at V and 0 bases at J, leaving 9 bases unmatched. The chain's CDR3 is CATSRERVSTGANYGYTF. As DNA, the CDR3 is TGTGCCACCAGCAGAGAACGAGTATCGACAGGGGCTAACTATGGCTACACCTTC.

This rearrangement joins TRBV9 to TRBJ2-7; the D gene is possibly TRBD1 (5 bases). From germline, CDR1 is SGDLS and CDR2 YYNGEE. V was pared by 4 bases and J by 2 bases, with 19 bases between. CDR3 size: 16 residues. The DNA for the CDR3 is TGTGCCAGCAGCCCCGGTGGAGTAGGACAAACCTACGAGCAGTACTTC. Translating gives CASSPGGVGQTYEQYF.

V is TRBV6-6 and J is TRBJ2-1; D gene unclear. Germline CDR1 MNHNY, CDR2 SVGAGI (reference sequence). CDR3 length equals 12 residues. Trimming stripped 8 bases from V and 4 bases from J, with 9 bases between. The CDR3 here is CASGFGYNEQFF. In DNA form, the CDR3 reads TGTGCCAGCGGTTTCGGATACAATGAGCAGTTCTTC.

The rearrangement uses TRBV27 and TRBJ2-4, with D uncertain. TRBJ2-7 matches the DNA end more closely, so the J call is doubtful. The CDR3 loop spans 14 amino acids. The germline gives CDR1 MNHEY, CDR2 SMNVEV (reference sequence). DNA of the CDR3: TGTGCCAGCAGTTTGCAGATGCAATCCTACGAGCAGTACTTC. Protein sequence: CASSLQMQSYEQYF.

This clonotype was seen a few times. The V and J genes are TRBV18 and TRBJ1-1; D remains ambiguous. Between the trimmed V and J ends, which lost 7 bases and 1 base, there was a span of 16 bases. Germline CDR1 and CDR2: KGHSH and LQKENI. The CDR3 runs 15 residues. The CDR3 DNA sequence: TGTGCCAGCTATCCCAGTGAAAGACAGAACACTGAAGCTTTCTTT. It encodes CASYPSERQNTEAFF. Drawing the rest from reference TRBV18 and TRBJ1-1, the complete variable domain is NAGVMQNPRHLVRRRGQEARLRCSPMKGHSHVYWYRQLPEEGLKFMVYLQKENIIDESGMPKERFSAEFPKEGPSILRIQQVVRGDSAAYFCASYPSERQNTEAFFGQGTRLTVV.

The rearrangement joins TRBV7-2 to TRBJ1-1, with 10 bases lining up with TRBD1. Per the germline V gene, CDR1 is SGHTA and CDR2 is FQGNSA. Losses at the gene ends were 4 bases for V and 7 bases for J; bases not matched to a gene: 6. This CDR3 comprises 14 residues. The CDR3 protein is CASSSWDRGNEAFF. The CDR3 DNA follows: TGTGCCAGCAGCTCGTGGGACAGGGGTAATGAAGCTTTCTTT. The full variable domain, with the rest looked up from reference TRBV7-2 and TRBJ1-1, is GAGVSQSPSNKVTEKGKDVELRCDPISGHTALYWYRQSLGQGLEFLIYFQGNSAPDKSGLPSDRFSAERTGGSVSTLTIQRTQQEDSAVYLCASSSWDRGNEAFFGQGTRLTVV.

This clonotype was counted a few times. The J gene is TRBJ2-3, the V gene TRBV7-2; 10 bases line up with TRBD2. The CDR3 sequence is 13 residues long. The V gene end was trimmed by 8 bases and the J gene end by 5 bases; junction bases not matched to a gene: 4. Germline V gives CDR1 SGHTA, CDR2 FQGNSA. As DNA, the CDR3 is TGTGCCAGCTTAAAGCGGGAGGGAGATACGCAGTATTTT. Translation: CASLKREGDTQYF.

The CDR3, as DNA: TGTGCCAGCACGTCCCCCTGGTCCCTAGCCAAAAACATTCAGTACTTC. Its translation: CASTSPWSLAKNIQYF. The chain links TRBV12-3 or TRBV12-4 to TRBJ2-4; no firm D call. There are 16 residues in the CDR3. Trimming left V 7 bases short and J 0 bases short, with 16 bases between.

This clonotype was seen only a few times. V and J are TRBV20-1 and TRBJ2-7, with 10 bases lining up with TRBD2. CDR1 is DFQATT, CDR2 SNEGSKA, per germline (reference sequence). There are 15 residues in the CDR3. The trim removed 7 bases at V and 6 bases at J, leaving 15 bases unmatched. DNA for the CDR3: TGCAGTGTCCCAGCGGGAGGGATGACTGGCGTCGAGCAGTACTTC. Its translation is CSVPAGGMTGVEQYF.

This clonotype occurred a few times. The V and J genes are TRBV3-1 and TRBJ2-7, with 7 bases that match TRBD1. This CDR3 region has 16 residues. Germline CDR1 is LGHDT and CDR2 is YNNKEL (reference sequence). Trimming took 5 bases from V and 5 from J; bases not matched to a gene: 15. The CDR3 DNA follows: TGTGCCAGCAGCGCTGACACGGACAGGCTTCCCGACGAGCAGTACTTC. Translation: CASSADTDRLPDEQYF.

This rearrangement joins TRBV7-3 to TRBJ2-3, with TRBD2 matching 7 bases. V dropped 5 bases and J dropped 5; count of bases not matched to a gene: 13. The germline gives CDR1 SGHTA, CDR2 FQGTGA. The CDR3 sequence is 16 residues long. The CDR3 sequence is CASSPQRAGEIDTQYF. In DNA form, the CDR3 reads TGTGCCAGCAGCCCCCAGAGGGCGGGAGAGATAGATACGCAGTATTTT.